This record covers a single T cell receptor beta chain. Its antigen is undetermined. The record originates from a study of T cells in Graves' hyperthyroidism and ophthalmopathy. Germline-derived CDR1 and CDR2 are MNHGY and SVAAGI. This CDR3 spans 18 amino acids. The germline V and J ends were trimmed by 3 bases and 5 bases, with 23 bases remaining between them. Study results and limitations: Researchers found most expanded thyroid clonotypes above 0.001 in blood as well.

Amplification of TCR beta CDR3 regions used RNA as the template. The study used the HTBI primer set for a first-round RT-PCR of the TCR CDR3. Via MiXCR, TCRdb re-called the multiplex PCR reads, giving one row per CDR3 protein. The sample lists over 450,000 distinct CDR3 sequences, roughly 18% occurring once. Any patient presenting with uncontrolled infection, other autoimmune disease, pregnancy or lactation was left out. The TCR originated in a woman aged 18-30 years with Graves' ophthalmopathy. The chain has TRBV6-9 and TRBJ1-5; D possibly corresponds to TRBD1 (5 bases). Sequenced: blood. DNA of the CDR3: TGTGCCAGCAGTTACACCCGCGAACAGACAGACCTTTATCAGCCCCAGCATTTT. Protein sequence: CASSYTREQTDLYQPQHF.